The entry below gives a single T cell receptor beta chain sequence along with its context. A much larger clone sits a single nucleotide away, making a read error possible. The CDR3 is made up of 14 amino acids. Germline lookup yields CDR1 MNHNS and CDR2 SASEGT. These data belong to a study of immune heterogeneity within non-small cell lung tumors. Template came from bulk tumor genomic DNA, at around 600 ng per sample. Several far-apart biopsies were taken per primary tumor during surgery. Patients underwent curative surgery for non-small cell lung cancer (untreated and newly diagnosed). In a multiplex PCR, 32 V and 13 J primers amplified TCR beta CDR3. TCRdb fed the multiplex PCR reads into MiXCR, producing one record per CDR3 protein. This table holds some 19,000 distinct CDR3 sequences, over 25% found once.

The sequence was collected from a man in his forties with non-small cell lung cancer. The sequenced material came from lung tumor tissue. This sequence joins TRBV6-1 and TRBJ2-1; TRBD2 matches 8 bases. The CDR3 region is CASRRGVGHNEKFF. The CDR3 nucleotides read TGTGCCAGCCGGCGGGGGGTGGGCCACAATGAGAAGTTCTTC.